This T cell receptor beta chain was retrieved from a study of post-analysis software for immune sequencing data. Study-level information: Relapsing-remitting, secondary progressive and progressive-relapsing courses of multiple sclerosis were included. Study conclusions and caveats: Co-batched samples clustered tightly together by F measure. Diversity measured as normalized Chao1 was significantly lower in multiple sclerosis patients than in controls. TRBV5-6, TRBV5-1 and TRBV20-1 were among roughly five TRBV segments more frequent in patients than controls.

In the case of this clonotype: The antigen remains undetermined. One end of the junction fails to match germline, which may point to a read error.

This CDR3 comprises 14 residues. The germline V gene has CDR1 KGHSH and CDR2 LQKENI. Prepared TCR beta cDNA libraries contained unique molecular identifiers. Input populations of roughly 0.95 to 10 million T cells gave rise to around 500,000 cDNA molecules. TCRdb re-called the PCR reads through MiXCR, storing one row per CDR3 protein. The data show around 770,000 distinct CDR3 sequences, approximately 44% seen once. The chain carries TRBV18 and TRBJ2-1, with D hard to call. The sequence came from a girl aged 5-17 years with multiple sclerosis. The sequenced material came from blood. CDR3 sequence reads: CASSPVLVANEQFF. CDR3 in DNA: TGTGCCAGCTCACCAGTCTTAGTGGCCAATGAGCAGTTCTTT.